This is a list of T cell receptor beta chains from one sample in a study of T cells in narcolepsy. Measured with immunoSEQ multiplex PCR; TCRdb has only the in-frame clones, and not every one. The table lists 15,000 to 20,000 clones, roughly 72% of them singletons, with 14% in the top ten. Material: CD45RA- memory CD8+ T cells from PBMCs. Receptors originate from a human donor with narcolepsy. Each CDR3 is given with its conserved first and last residue. The D gene is left open where the match is weak. Part of the rows lack a size; the others show once, few, many or a class for expanded clones.

D gene: NA
clone size: NA
J gene: TRBJ1-1
V gene: TRBV2
CDR3 DNA: TGTGCCAGCATTCTAGGGGGGAGGGAGGACACTGAAGCTTTCTTT
CDR3 protein: CASILGGREDTEAFF

D gene: NA
clone size: NA
J gene: TRBJ1-1
V gene: TRBV27
CDR3 DNA: TGTGCCAGCAGGGGTTACAGGGTAGACACTGAAGCTTTCTTT
CDR3 protein: CASRGYRVDTEAFF

D gene: TRBD1
clone size: NA
J gene: TRBJ1-6
V gene: TRBV27
CDR3 DNA: TGTGCCAGCAGGCCACAGGGGGCTTATTCACCCCTCCACTTT
CDR3 protein: CASRPQGAYSPLHF

D gene: TRBD1
clone size: NA
J gene: TRBJ2-3
V gene: TRBV6-5
CDR3 DNA: TGTGCCAGCAGTTACTCGACAGGGGCAGATACGCAGTATTTT
CDR3 protein: CASSYSTGADTQYF

D gene: NA
clone size: NA
J gene: TRBJ2-5
V gene: TRBV27
CDR3 DNA: TGTGCCAGCAGTTTATACGGGGTTGCCCAAGAGACCCAGTACTTC
CDR3 protein: CASSLYGVAQETQYF

D gene: NA
clone size: medium-sized
J gene: TRBJ2-1
V gene: TRBV7-8
CDR3 DNA: TGTGCCAGCAGCGGCACAGGGCGTTCGGATGAGCAGTTCTTC
CDR3 protein: CASSGTGRSDEQFF

D gene: NA
clone size: NA
J gene: TRBJ2-7
V gene: TRBV7-3
CDR3 DNA: TGTGCCAGCAGCGCGACCTACGAGCAGTACTTC
CDR3 protein: CASSATYEQYF

D gene: TRBD2
clone size: NA
J gene: TRBJ2-4
V gene: TRBV19
CDR3 DNA: TGTGCCAGTACGAACAGAACGGGACTAGCGGGAGTACGAACCAAAAACATTCAGTACTTC
CDR3 protein: CASTNRTGLAGVRTKNIQYF

D gene: TRBD2
clone size: NA
J gene: TRBJ2-2
V gene: TRBV7-9
CDR3 DNA: TGTGCCGGGAAGGCGGGAGGGCCGAACACCGGGGAGCTGTTTTTT
CDR3 protein: CAGKAGGPNTGELFF

D gene: NA
clone size: NA
J gene: TRBJ2-7
V gene: TRBV7-6
CDR3 DNA: TGTGCCAGCAGCACCTCGCCGCTTTCCTACGAGCAGTACTTC
CDR3 protein: CASSTSPLSYEQYF

D gene: TRBD1
clone size: few
J gene: TRBJ1-2
V gene: TRBV7-9
CDR3 DNA: TGTGCCAGCAGCCTCGTGGGGACAGCCTATGGCTACACCTTC
CDR3 protein: CASSLVGTAYGYTF

D gene: NA
clone size: NA
J gene: TRBJ1-1
V gene: TRBV7-9
CDR3 DNA: TGTGCCAGCAGCTTAAGTCAGGACTCTAGGGAAGCTTTCTTT
CDR3 protein: CASSLSQDSREAFF

D gene: NA
clone size: NA
J gene: TRBJ1-1
V gene: TRBV15
CDR3 DNA: TGTGCCACCAGCAGCCCCACGACAGCGAACACTGAAGCTTTCTTT
CDR3 protein: CATSSPTTANTEAFF

D gene: TRBD1
clone size: few
J gene: TRBJ2-7
V gene: TRBV10-3
CDR3 DNA: TGTGCCATCCGACAGGGGGCCCACGAGCAGTACTTC
CDR3 protein: CAIRQGAHEQYF

D gene: TRBD2
clone size: once
J gene: TRBJ2-7
V gene: TRBV11-1
CDR3 DNA: TGTGCCAGCAGCTTAGGTGCAGGGAGGGCCTACGAGCAGTACTTC
CDR3 protein: CASSLGAGRAYEQYF

D gene: TRBD1
clone size: NA
J gene: TRBJ1-1
V gene: TRBV19
CDR3 DNA: TGTGCCAGTACCGAAATCAGGACAGGGGGCACTGAAGCTTTCTTT
CDR3 protein: CASTEIRTGGTEAFF

D gene: NA
clone size: NA
J gene: TRBJ2-1
V gene: TRBV15
CDR3 DNA: TGTGCCACCAGCAGAGACCTGGTCGAGCAGTTCTTC
CDR3 protein: CATSRDLVEQFF

D gene: TRBD1
clone size: NA
J gene: TRBJ1-4
V gene: TRBV30
CDR3 DNA: TGTGCCCAAAGGGATAGGGGACAGGGGGGAACTAATGAAAAACTGTTTTTT
CDR3 protein: CAQRDRGQGGTNEKLFF

D gene: TRBD2
clone size: NA
J gene: TRBJ2-5
V gene: TRBV2
CDR3 DNA: TGTGCCAGTTCAGAGACTAGCGGGAGTCCTCAAGAGACCCAGTACTTC
CDR3 protein: CASSETSGSPQETQYF

D gene: NA
clone size: NA
J gene: TRBJ1-2
V gene: TRBV5-1
CDR3 DNA: TGCGCCAGGCGAACAGGGTACTATGGCTACACCTTC
CDR3 protein: CARRTGYYGYTF

D gene: NA
clone size: NA
J gene: TRBJ2-2
V gene: TRBV2
CDR3 DNA: TGTGCCAGCAGTGAAGCCGAGTCGCTTGCCGGGGAGCTGTTTTTT
CDR3 protein: CASSEAESLAGELFF

D gene: NA
clone size: NA
J gene: TRBJ1-1
V gene: TRBV2
CDR3 DNA: TGTGCCAGCAGTGACAGGGAGGTCACTGAAGCTTTCTTT
CDR3 protein: CASSDREVTEAFF

D gene: NA
clone size: NA
J gene: TRBJ1-2
V gene: TRBV19
CDR3 DNA: TGTGCCAGTCGCCAGCTTACAGCAGCAGCTAACTATGGCTACACCTTC
CDR3 protein: CASRQLTAAANYGYTF

D gene: TRBD1
clone size: NA
J gene: TRBJ1-3
V gene: TRBV6-6
CDR3 DNA: TGTGCCAGCAGTCTGGGACAGGCGACTGGAAACACCATATATTTT
CDR3 protein: CASSLGQATGNTIYF

D gene: TRBD1
clone size: NA
J gene: TRBJ2-1
V gene: TRBV5-1
CDR3 DNA: TGCGCCAGCAGCAAGGACAGGGGGCAATTGAATGAGCAGTTCTTC
CDR3 protein: CASSKDRGQLNEQFF

D gene: NA
clone size: NA
J gene: TRBJ2-1
V gene: TRBV9
CDR3 DNA: TGTGCCAGCAGCGACCTAGCTTCCTACAATGAGCAGTTCTTC
CDR3 protein: CASSDLASYNEQFF

D gene: NA
clone size: NA
J gene: TRBJ2-3
V gene: TRBV7-9
CDR3 DNA: TGTGCCAGCAGCTTAGGTTTAGCTAGCACAGATACGCAGTATTTT
CDR3 protein: CASSLGLASTDTQYF

D gene: NA
clone size: NA
J gene: TRBJ2-5
V gene: TRBV9
CDR3 DNA: TGTGCCAGCAGCGCACAGGGTTGGGAGACCCAGTACTTC
CDR3 protein: CASSAQGWETQYF

D gene: TRBD1
clone size: large
J gene: TRBJ1-1
V gene: TRBV5-1
CDR3 DNA: TGCGCCAGCAGCCCAACCCCAGGGGGAGAGACTGAAGCTTTCTTT
CDR3 protein: CASSPTPGGETEAFF

D gene: TRBD1
clone size: NA
J gene: TRBJ2-7
V gene: TRBV19
CDR3 DNA: TGTGCCAGTAGTATAGAACAGGGGGCCTACGAGCAGTACTTC
CDR3 protein: CASSIEQGAYEQYF

D gene: NA
clone size: NA
J gene: TRBJ1-2
V gene: TRBV2
CDR3 DNA: TGTGCCAGCAGTGAAAGGGTTAGCTATGGCTACACCTTC
CDR3 protein: CASSERVSYGYTF

D gene: NA
clone size: NA
J gene: TRBJ1-1
V gene: TRBV6-5
CDR3 DNA: TGTGCCAGCAGTTACTCGAACACTGAAGCTTTCTTT
CDR3 protein: CASSYSNTEAFF

D gene: TRBD1
clone size: once
J gene: TRBJ1-2
V gene: TRBV5-1
CDR3 DNA: TGCGCCAGCAGCCGACAGGGTATGGATGGCTACACCTTC
CDR3 protein: CASSRQGMDGYTF

D gene: NA
clone size: NA
J gene: TRBJ2-4
V gene: TRBV19
CDR3 DNA: TGTGCCAGTAGTATCGGGGGTTTGGCGGTACCCAAAAACATTCAGTACTTC
CDR3 protein: CASSIGGLAVPKNIQYF

D gene: TRBD2
clone size: NA
J gene: TRBJ2-7
V gene: TRBV7-3
CDR3 DNA: TGTGCCAGCAGCTTGGCGGGGGGTCCGCACGAGCAGTACTTC
CDR3 protein: CASSLAGGPHEQYF

D gene: NA
clone size: NA
J gene: TRBJ2-7
V gene: TRBV30
CDR3 DNA: TGTGCCTCCGACGGGATTACCTCCTACGAGCAGTACTTC
CDR3 protein: CASDGITSYEQYF

D gene: NA
clone size: once
J gene: TRBJ2-1
V gene: TRBV2
CDR3 DNA: TGTGCCAGCAGTGAAGATTTGGGCCTAATCTACAATGAGCAGTTCTTC
CDR3 protein: CASSEDLGLIYNEQFF

D gene: NA
clone size: NA
J gene: TRBJ1-1
V gene: TRBV13
CDR3 DNA: TGTGCCAGCAGCTTAAGGCAGCCTAATGAAGCTTTCTTT
CDR3 protein: CASSLRQPNEAFF

D gene: TRBD2
clone size: NA
J gene: TRBJ2-1
V gene: TRBV13
CDR3 DNA: TGTGCCAGCACCCAGGGACTAGCGTACAATGAGCAGTTCTTC
CDR3 protein: CASTQGLAYNEQFF

D gene: NA
clone size: once
J gene: TRBJ2-7
V gene: TRBV11-1
CDR3 DNA: TGTGCCAGCAGCCCAGCCCAAGGGGTCGAGCAGTACTTC
CDR3 protein: CASSPAQGVEQYF

D gene: TRBD1
clone size: NA
J gene: TRBJ1-1
V gene: TRBV2
CDR3 DNA: TGTGCCAGAGAGAGACAGGGTAGTATAGGAGGCACTGAAGCTTTCTTT
CDR3 protein: CARERQGSIGGTEAFF

D gene: NA
clone size: NA
J gene: TRBJ2-2
V gene: TRBV5-6
CDR3 DNA: TGTGCCAGCAGCTTGGGACAACCCGGGGAGCTGTTTTTT
CDR3 protein: CASSLGQPGELFF

D gene: TRBD1
clone size: NA
J gene: TRBJ2-7
V gene: TRBV11-2
CDR3 DNA: TGTGCCAGCAGCCTCCGGGACAGGGCCTACGAGCAGTACTTC
CDR3 protein: CASSLRDRAYEQYF

D gene: TRBD1
clone size: once
J gene: TRBJ2-7
V gene: TRBV5-8
CDR3 DNA: TGTGCCAGCAGCCCCAGGGACAGGCCTTCCTACGAGCAGTACTTC
CDR3 protein: CASSPRDRPSYEQYF

D gene: NA
clone size: once
J gene: TRBJ2-7
V gene: TRBV9
CDR3 DNA: TGTGCCAGCAGCGTAGCCGCTGCAGGGTCCTACTACGAGCAGTACTTC
CDR3 protein: CASSVAAAGSYYEQYF

D gene: NA
clone size: once
J gene: TRBJ2-2
V gene: TRBV4-1
CDR3 DNA: TGCGCCAGCAGCCAAGGCACGACCGGGGCAGGGGAGCTGTTTTTT
CDR3 protein: CASSQGTTGAGELFF

D gene: NA
clone size: NA
J gene: TRBJ2-7
V gene: TRBV6-6
CDR3 DNA: TGTGCCAGCAGTTACTCGAACAGTGGCCATACCTACGAGCAGTACTTC
CDR3 protein: CASSYSNSGHTYEQYF

D gene: NA
clone size: NA
J gene: TRBJ1-5
V gene: TRBV5-1
CDR3 DNA: TGCGCCAGCAGTTCCTTAGGGGGGGACAATCAGCCCCAGCATTTT
CDR3 protein: CASSSLGGDNQPQHF

D gene: TRBD2
clone size: NA
J gene: TRBJ2-2
V gene: TRBV5-6
CDR3 DNA: TGTGCCAGCAGCTTGGATGGGCGGGAGGGTTCCACCGGGGAGCTGTTTTTT
CDR3 protein: CASSLDGREGSTGELFF

D gene: NA
clone size: few
J gene: TRBJ2-1
V gene: TRBV27
CDR3 DNA: TGTGCCAGCAAAGCCGGGGGTGAGCAGTTCTTC
CDR3 protein: CASKAGGEQFF

D gene: NA
clone size: NA
J gene: TRBJ2-7
V gene: TRBV5-1
CDR3 DNA: TGTGCCAGCAGCTTTGGTACAGATCCCTACGAGCAGTACTTC
CDR3 protein: CASSFGTDPYEQYF

D gene: NA
clone size: NA
J gene: TRBJ2-7
V gene: TRBV27
CDR3 DNA: TGTGCCAGCAGTTTATCGGTGAAGGGTACCGAGCAGTACTTC
CDR3 protein: CASSLSVKGTEQYF

D gene: TRBD2
clone size: NA
J gene: TRBJ2-4
V gene: TRBV28
CDR3 DNA: TGTGCCAGCAGACCCTATAGCGGGGGGGCCGAAAACATTCAGTACTTC
CDR3 protein: CASRPYSGGAENIQYF

D gene: NA
clone size: NA
J gene: TRBJ1-2
V gene: TRBV7-8
CDR3 DNA: TGTGCCAGCAGCTTAGGGGCGGGCTACACCTTC
CDR3 protein: CASSLGAGYTF

D gene: NA
clone size: NA
J gene: TRBJ2-3
V gene: TRBV6-1
CDR3 DNA: TGTGCCAGCAGTGTTATGGGGGGCGCAGATACGCAGTATTTT
CDR3 protein: CASSVMGGADTQYF

D gene: TRBD1
clone size: NA
J gene: TRBJ1-5
V gene: TRBV7-6
CDR3 DNA: TGTGCCAGCAGCTTGGAGACAGGGACACCAAATCAGCCCCAGCATTTT
CDR3 protein: CASSLETGTPNQPQHF

D gene: TRBD2
clone size: NA
J gene: TRBJ2-5
V gene: TRBV6-5
CDR3 DNA: TGTGCCAGCAGCCGGGGTAGGCGGGAGTCGGAGACCCAGTACTTC
CDR3 protein: CASSRGRRESETQYF

D gene: NA
clone size: few
J gene: TRBJ2-3
V gene: TRBV7-8
CDR3 DNA: TGTGCCAGCAGCTTAGGTGAAATGGCAGATACGCAGTATTTT
CDR3 protein: CASSLGEMADTQYF

D gene: NA
clone size: NA
J gene: TRBJ2-7
V gene: TRBV9
CDR3 DNA: TGTGCCAGCAGCGTTGGTGGGGATGTCTCCTACGAGCAGTACTTC
CDR3 protein: CASSVGGDVSYEQYF